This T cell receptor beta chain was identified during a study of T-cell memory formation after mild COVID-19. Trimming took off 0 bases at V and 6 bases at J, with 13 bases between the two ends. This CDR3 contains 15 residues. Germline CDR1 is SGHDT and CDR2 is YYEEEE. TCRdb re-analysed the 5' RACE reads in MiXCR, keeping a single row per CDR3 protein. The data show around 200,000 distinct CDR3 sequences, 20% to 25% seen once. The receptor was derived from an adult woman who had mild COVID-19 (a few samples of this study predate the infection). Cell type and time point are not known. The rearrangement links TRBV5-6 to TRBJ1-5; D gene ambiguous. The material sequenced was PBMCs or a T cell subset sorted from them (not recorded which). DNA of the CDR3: TGTGCCAGCAGCTTGGGGGCCAAAACCGGTCAGCCCCAGCATTTT. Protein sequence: CASSLGAKTGQPQHF.